This T cell receptor beta chain was sequenced for a study of long-term antiretroviral therapy in people with HIV. General study points: Collection of the blood, which took place between about 2003 and 2017, possibly occurred under older ART regimens. Post-ART samples showed increased diversity that remained below transplant donor control levels. Dominant in the repertoire at all time points were clones expanded before ART.

About this clone: Its antigen remains unidentified.

The germline gives CDR1 MNHNS, CDR2 SASEGT. The CDR3 covers 15 residues. Trimming pared 3 bases from V and 4 bases from J, leaving 13 bases between. Among participants with HIV, every one received treatment in the United States. The authors ran the immunoSEQ assay, v3.0, at survey level. Clones were sequenced by immunoSEQ multiplex PCR, and TCRdb holds only the in-frame ones, with some missing. This sample carries roughly 28,000 clones, about nine tenths of them seen once, and the ten largest clones take roughly 4%. The receptor was derived from a man younger than 30 with HIV. Sequenced here: unsorted PBMCs, sampled 3.1 years after starting antiretroviral therapy. This chain links TRBV6-1 with TRBJ2-1, with D perhaps TRBD1 or TRBD2 (5 bases each). CDR3 in amino acids: CASSDFGREYNEQFF. CDR3 bases: TGTGCCAGCAGTGACTTTGGCAGGGAGTACAATGAGCAGTTCTTC.